This entry lists 30 T cell receptor beta chains sequenced from one sample in a study of T cell changes during pregnancy in multiple sclerosis (dated by TCRdb to between 2019 and 2020). Libraries were prepared through the immunoSEQ multiplex PCR assay. TCRdb stores this immuneACCESS table with in-frame sequences only. Part of the clones is absent; in the studies checked, under half of the shortfall reflects unresolved V genes, and no reason is known for the rest. The sample has approximately 110,000 clones on record, about 90% of them singletons. Roughly 1.4% of the sample lies in the top ten. The sample consisted of peripheral blood, taken in the third trimester of pregnancy. The receptors were sampled from a female donor with multiple sclerosis, enrolled in a pregnancy study.

The chain joins TRBV6-1 to TRBJ1-4; no definite D call. Germline V gene data show CDR1 as MNHNS and CDR2 as SASEGT. V was clipped by 4 bases and J by 3 bases, with 9 bases between them. The CDR3 contains 14 residues. The chain's CDR3 is CASSGQVANEKLFF. CDR3 nucleotide sequence: TGTGCCAGCAGTGGTCAGGTGGCTAATGAAAAACTGTTTTTT.

CDR3 residues: CASSSGWTSDNNEQFF. The CDR3 DNA is TGTGCCAGCAGCTCGGGGTGGACTAGCGATAACAATGAGCAGTTCTTC. V is TRBV7-4 and J is TRBJ2-1; TRBD2 agrees at 9 bases. Unmatched junction bases numbered 9, after V lost 4 bases and J lost 5 bases. CDR1 is SGHVT and CDR2 is SQSDAQ in the germline V gene. The CDR3 loop spans 16 amino acids.

The chain is built from TRBV30 and TRBJ2-1, with D tentatively TRBD2 (6 bases). V dropped 5 bases and J dropped 12 bases, with 14 bases sitting between them. Germline assignment: CDR1 GTSNPN and CDR2 SVGIG (reference sequence). CDR3 length: 11 residues. CDR3: CAWGGSYRQFF. The CDR3 DNA reads as TGTGCCTGGGGGGGGTCTTACCGGCAGTTCTTC.

The chain employs TRBV7-9 and TRBJ1-1; the D is unclear. Per germline, CDR1 SEHNR and CDR2 FQNEAQ (reference sequence). The V end lost 2 bases, the J end lost 2 bases, and 15 bases lay between the germline ends. This CDR3 is 16 amino acids long. The CDR3 protein is CASSLSLAIENTEAFF. The CDR3 bases are TGTGCCAGCAGCTTATCTTTGGCAATTGAAAACACTGAAGCTTTCTTT. Using reference TRBV7-9 and TRBJ1-1 for the parts outside the CDR3, the full variable domain is DTGVSQNPRHKITKRGQNVTFRCDPISEHNRLYWYRQTLGQGPEFLTYFQNEAQLEKSRLLSDRFSAERPKGSFSTLEIQRTEQGDSAMYLCASSLSLAIENTEAFFGQGTRLTVV.

In this sample, this clone turned up once. The chain is built from TRBV6-1 and TRBJ1-5; no firm D call. Germline CDR1 is MNHNS and CDR2 is SASEGT. The CDR3 has 14 residues. V lost 3 bases and J lost 5, with 11 bases in between. CDR3 coding DNA: TGTGCCAGCAGTGACTCGGGGTGGGATCAGCCCCAGCATTTT. It translates to CASSDSGWDQPQHF.

The chain combines TRBV5-6 with TRBJ1-5, with 10 bases that match TRBD1. The CDR3 has 15 amino acids. Germline CDR1 and CDR2: SGHDT and YYEEEE. The V segment lost 3 bases and the J segment 4 bases; nucleotides outside the gene matches: 4. The DNA of the CDR3 is TGTGCCAGCAGCTGGGGGACAGGGGATAATCAGCCCCAGCATTTT. Translation gives CASSWGTGDNQPQHF.

The chain uses TRBV9 and TRBJ1-3; 7 bases align to TRBD1. The CDR3 runs 16 residues. The V gene's germline CDR1 is SGDLS and CDR2 YYNGEE. Trimming cost V 3 bases and J 4 bases; bases outside gene matches: 10. CDR3 protein: CASSAHVRGPGNTIYF. The CDR3, as DNA: TGTGCCAGCAGCGCCCACGTTAGGGGGCCCGGAAACACCATATATTTT.

J is TRBJ2-7 and V is TRBV28; 8 positions agree with TRBD2. Germline V gene sequence: CDR1 MDHEN, CDR2 SYDVKM. V shed 7 bases, J shed 2 bases, and the junction held 10 bases outside the gene matches. CDR3 length: 15 residues. The CDR3 loop is CASIPGGSGAYEQYF. In DNA, the CDR3 is TGTGCCAGCATCCCTGGGGGTAGCGGGGCCTACGAGCAGTACTTC.

This clone has only one observation. Different DNA sequences within this sample yield the same CDR3. The J gene is TRBJ1-1, the V gene TRBV7-9, with 9 bases that match TRBD1. The CDR3 consists of 15 residues. The V segment lost 1 base and the J segment 5 bases; nucleotides outside the gene matches: 5. The V gene's germline CDR1 is SEHNR and CDR2 FQNEAQ (reference sequence). In nucleotides, the CDR3 is TGTGCCAGCAGCTTAGTACAGGGGGCATATACTGAAGCTTTCTTT. As protein: CASSLVQGAYTEAFF. Full variable domain (outside the CDR3, taken from reference TRBV7-9 and TRBJ1-1): DTGVSQNPRHKITKRGQNVTFRCDPISEHNRLYWYRQTLGQGPEFLTYFQNEAQLEKSRLLSDRFSAERPKGSFSTLEIQRTEQGDSAMYLCASSLVQGAYTEAFFGQGTRLTVV.

The genes are TRBV5-1 and TRBJ2-7; TRBD1 might be the D (6 bases). The CDR3 is 13 amino acids. Between the trimmed V and J ends, which lost 4 bases and 6 bases, there was a span of 14 bases. Germline V gene lookup returns CDR1 SGHRS and CDR2 YFSETQ. CDR3 coding DNA: TGCGCCAGCAGCCGCGAAGGGGGAATCGAGCAGTACTTC. Residues: CASSREGGIEQYF.

J is TRBJ2-1 and V is TRBV7-3; TRBD2 aligns across 9 bases. The germline gives CDR1 SGHTA, CDR2 FQGTGA. This CDR3 has 16 amino acids. V shed 5 bases, J shed 9 bases, and the junction held 14 bases outside the gene matches. The CDR3 DNA sequence: TGTGCCAGCAGCACCCAGCCTAGCGGGATTGGGTCTGAGCAGTTCTTC. This gives the protein CASSTQPSGIGSEQFF.

This chain joins TRBV5-4 and TRBJ2-7; TRBD2 matches at 7 bases. The ends lost 10 bases at V and 3 bases at J; junction bases unmatched: 10. CDR1 SGHNT and CDR2 YYREEE come from the germline V gene (reference sequence). This CDR3 comprises 13 residues. The CDR3 DNA reads as TGTGCCGTGCAGGAGCGGGGATACTACGAGCAGTACTTC. Its translation is CAVQERGYYEQYF.

The genes are TRBV18 and TRBJ2-7; 10 nucleotides agree with TRBD1. With V trimmed by 5 bases and J by 2 bases, 6 bases remained unmatched. CDR3 length: 15 amino acids. From germline, CDR1 is KGHSH and CDR2 LQKENI. DNA of the CDR3: TGTGCCAGCTCAACCTCCGGACAGGGGGCCTACGAGCAGTACTTC. This sequence encodes CASSTSGQGAYEQYF.

The chain uses TRBV2 and TRBJ2-7; no reliable D call. The CDR3 is made up of 14 amino acids. V gave up 4 bases and J gave up 3 bases, with 13 bases separating them. Germline assignment: CDR1 SNHLY and CDR2 FYNNEI. This chain's CDR3 is CASSVQPLFYEQYF. The CDR3 DNA is TGTGCCAGCAGTGTACAGCCTCTTTTCTACGAGCAGTACTTC. Filled out from reference TRBV2 and TRBJ2-7, the complete variable domain reads EPEVTQTPSHQVTQMGQEVILRCVPISNHLYFYWYRQILGQKVEFLVSFYNNEISEKSEIFDDQFSVERPDGSNFTLKIRSTKLEDSAMYFCASSVQPLFYEQYFGPGTRLTVT.

J is TRBJ2-1 and V is TRBV6-1, with 7 nucleotides matching TRBD1. The CDR3 length is 13 residues. The J segment lost 7 bases and the V segment lost 9 bases, leaving 9 bases of the junction unmatched. Germline CDR1 is MNHNS and CDR2 is SASEGT. CDR3 DNA: TGTGCCAGTAGACAGGGTTTGTGGAATGAGCAGTTCTTC. Translating it yields CASRQGLWNEQFF.

The chain recombines TRBV7-6 with TRBJ2-7, with 7 bases lining up with TRBD2. The germline V gene has CDR1 SGHVS and CDR2 FNYEAQ. The CDR3 has 14 amino acids. V dropped 0 bases and J dropped 2; count of bases not matched to a gene: 1. The CDR3 DNA is TGTGCCAGCAGCTTAGCGAGCGGGGCCTACGAGCAGTACTTC. This encodes CASSLASGAYEQYF.

The chain combines TRBV10-3 with TRBJ2-4, with 10 bases lining up with TRBD1. V shed 11 bases, J shed 11 bases, and the junction held 9 bases outside the gene matches. Germline CDR1 is ENHRY and CDR2 is SYGVKD. This CDR3 region has 12 residues. Here the CDR3 reads CAAGTGEIFQYF. The CDR3 DNA reads as TGTGCCGCCGGGACAGGGGAAATCTTTCAGTACTTC.

This chain uses TRBV5-1 with TRBJ2-5; 11 bases are a match to TRBD1. Germline CDR1 and CDR2: SGHRS and YFSETQ. V shed 2 bases, J shed 4 bases, and the junction held 10 bases outside the gene matches. CDR3 length equals 17 residues. CDR3 nucleotides: TGCGCCAGCAGCTTAGGACAGGGGGCCCCAGGGGTAGAGACCCAGTACTTC. This codes for CASSLGQGAPGVETQYF.

The V call is TRBV6-1, the J call TRBJ2-1, with 8 nucleotides matching TRBD1. Germline values: CDR1 MNHNS, CDR2 SASEGT. V shed 3 bases and J 5 bases; nucleotides not matched to a gene: 6. This CDR3 contains 15 residues. CDR3 nucleotides: TGTGCCAGCAGTGATTTCACAGGGGGTAACAATGAGCAGTTCTTC. Protein product: CASSDFTGGNNEQFF.

The CDR3 reads CASSSRQGGSYGYTF. DNA for the CDR3: TGTGCCAGCAGTTCTCGACAGGGAGGTAGCTATGGCTACACCTTC. J is TRBJ1-2 and V is TRBV6-1; 7 bases fit TRBD1. Germline CDR1 reads MNHNS; CDR2 reads SASEGT. The CDR3 contains 15 residues. V lost 5 bases, J lost 4 bases, and 10 bases stayed unmatched.

The chain carries TRBV6-6 and TRBJ1-1, with D unclear. V was clipped by 2 bases and J by 3 bases, with 10 bases between them. Germline loops: CDR1 MNHNY, CDR2 SVGAGI (reference sequence). The CDR3 is made up of 14 amino acids. The CDR3 protein is CASSYGRTDTEAFF. Here the CDR3 DNA reads TGTGCCAGCAGTTACGGGAGGACGGACACTGAAGCTTTCTTT.

V gene TRBV9 combines with J gene TRBJ2-7; 14 bases agree with TRBD2. V was pared by 4 bases and J by 3 bases, with 6 bases of the junction left unmatched. This CDR3 has 16 amino acids. Germline V gives CDR1 SGDLS, CDR2 YYNGEE. CDR3 loop: CASSTGLAGGIYEQYF. In DNA form, the CDR3 reads TGTGCCAGCAGCACTGGACTAGCGGGAGGAATCTACGAGCAGTACTTC.

A single count supports this clone. The rearrangement joins TRBV4-1 to TRBJ1-2, with a possible D match to TRBD1 (5 bases). The germline V gene has CDR1 MGHRA and CDR2 YSYEKL. The CDR3 spans 16 residues. The ends were cut back, 3 bases at V and 1 base at J, with 15 bases in the middle. The CDR3, as DNA: TGCGCCAGCAGCCAGCCCAGGGTTGGTTTTAACTATGGCTACACCTTC. Encoded protein: CASSQPRVGFNYGYTF.

The chain employs TRBV11-2 and TRBJ2-2; 10 positions agree with TRBD2. The CDR3 length is 16 residues. The germline V gene encodes CDR1 SGHAT and CDR2 FQNNGV. V lost 2 bases and J lost 3; bases outside the gene matches: 3. The CDR3 sequence: CASSLRTSGYTGELFF. Written as DNA, the CDR3 is TGTGCCAGCAGCTTAAGGACTAGCGGCTACACCGGGGAGCTGTTTTTT.

The chain combines TRBV5-6 with TRBJ1-2, with 9 positions matching TRBD1. After removal of 0 bases from V and 6 bases from J, the junction contained 9 bases not matched to a gene. The germline gives CDR1 SGHDT, CDR2 YYEEEE. The CDR3 runs to 16 residues. CDR3 in amino acids: CASSLGPQGAWDGYTF. As DNA, the CDR3 is TGTGCCAGCAGCTTGGGTCCACAGGGGGCGTGGGATGGCTACACCTTC.

V gene TRBV27 combines with J gene TRBJ1-4, with 8 nucleotides matching TRBD1. Trimming removed 8 bases from V and 8 bases from J; junction bases left unmatched: 7. This CDR3 has 13 amino acids. CDR1 MNHEY and CDR2 SMNVEV come from the germline V gene (reference sequence). CDR3 DNA sequence: TGTGCCAGCGGACCAGGGGGCGCGGAAAAACTGTTTTTT. Its translation is CASGPGGAEKLFF.

This chain joins TRBV7-2 and TRBJ1-1; D gene ambiguous. Looked up from germline, CDR1 is SGHTA and CDR2 is FQGNSA. The CDR3 has 13 amino acids. The V gene lost 5 bases and the J gene lost 1 base, with 8 bases spanning the gap. The CDR3 reads CASSLGRNTEAFF. DNA for the CDR3: TGTGCCAGCAGCCTCGGGAGGAACACTGAAGCTTTCTTT.

The chain recombines TRBV29-1 with TRBJ1-2; TRBD1 agrees at 9 bases. This CDR3 has 14 residues. The germline V gene has CDR1 SQVTM and CDR2 ANQGSEA. The ends lost 7 bases at V and 8 bases at J; junction bases unmatched: 14. CDR3 sequence (DNA): TGCAGCGGTGGCCCCGGGACAGGGCCTGGGGGCTACACCTTC. Amino acids: CSGGPGTGPGGYTF.

The chain has TRBV21-1 and TRBJ2-1; TRBD1, the D gene given by the table, was not confirmed from the DNA. TRBV21-1 is shown as a pseudogene. The length of the CDR3 is 13 residues. CDR3 sequence: CASSGTGLYEQFF. CDR3 in DNA: TGTGCCAGCTCCGGGACAGGGCTTTATGAGCAGTTCTTC.

The chain is built from TRBV7-3 and TRBJ1-1, with 7 bases identical to TRBD1. In germline, CDR1 is SGHTA, CDR2 FQGTGA. The CDR3 sequence is 13 residues long. V was pared by 5 bases and J by 2 bases, with 2 bases of the junction left unmatched. The CDR3 reads CASSRDSNTEAFF. CDR3 nucleotides: TGTGCCAGCAGCCGGGACAGCAACACTGAAGCTTTCTTT.